The rows below give T cell receptor beta chains drawn from one sample of a study of blood T cell repertoires in COVID-19. Clones were sequenced by immunoSEQ multiplex PCR, and TCRdb holds only the in-frame ones, with some missing. The sample contains 350,000 or so clones, more than 85% of which appear only once. Sequencing used PBMCs or T cells enriched from blood (not recorded which). Every receptor here comes from a woman under 40 who had recovered from COVID-19. Both conserved end residues are part of each CDR3. Fields, in order: CDR3 protein, CDR3 DNA, clone size, CDR3 length, V gene, D gene, J gene. D genes are given only for firm matches. The size of a clone is reported for some rows only, either as once, few or many, or as a class for expanded clones.

cdr3_aa: CASSGPYNEQFF
cdr3_nt: TGTGCCAGCAGCGGGCCATACAATGAGCAGTTCTTC
clone_size: NA
cdr3_length: 12
v_call: TRBV9
d_call: NA
j_call: TRBJ2-1

cdr3_aa: CASSFSRTGLKNSPLHF
cdr3_nt: TGTGCCAGCAGCTTTTCTAGGACAGGGTTGAAGAATTCACCCCTCCACTTT
clone_size: few
cdr3_length: 17
v_call: TRBV7-2
d_call: TRBD1
j_call: TRBJ1-6

cdr3_aa: CASSLGTGGAGSSGNTIYF
cdr3_nt: TGTGCCAGCAGCTTGGGGACAGGGGGCGCGGGGAGCTCTGGAAACACCATATATTTT
clone_size: NA
cdr3_length: 19
v_call: TRBV5-5
d_call: TRBD1
j_call: TRBJ1-3

cdr3_aa: CASSTQGYNQPQHF
cdr3_nt: TGTGCCAGTAGTACACAGGGATACAATCAGCCCCAGCATTTT
clone_size: NA
cdr3_length: 14
v_call: TRBV19
d_call: NA
j_call: TRBJ1-5

cdr3_aa: CASSLAGRPMNTEAFF
cdr3_nt: TGTGCCAGCAGCTTAGCGGGGAGACCCATGAACACTGAAGCTTTCTTT
clone_size: few
cdr3_length: 16
v_call: TRBV7-2
d_call: NA
j_call: TRBJ1-1

cdr3_aa: CASSNRQGIYNSPLHF
cdr3_nt: TGTGCCAGCTCAAACCGACAGGGGATTTATAATTCACCCCTCCACTTT
clone_size: NA
cdr3_length: 16
v_call: TRBV18
d_call: TRBD1
j_call: TRBJ1-6

cdr3_aa: CASSQRDRDQPQHF
cdr3_nt: TGTGCCAGCAGCCAGAGGGACAGGGATCAGCCCCAGCATTTT
clone_size: NA
cdr3_length: 14
v_call: TRBV3-1/TRBV3-2
d_call: TRBD1
j_call: TRBJ1-5

cdr3_aa: CASTWTTYSNQPQHF
cdr3_nt: TGTGCCAGTACTTGGACAACTTATAGCAATCAGCCCCAGCATTTT
clone_size: few
cdr3_length: 15
v_call: TRBV19
d_call: NA
j_call: TRBJ1-5

cdr3_aa: CASSYSRQGGTEAFF
cdr3_nt: TGTGCCAGCAGTTACTCCCGACAGGGAGGCACTGAAGCTTTCTTT
clone_size: few
cdr3_length: 15
v_call: TRBV6-5
d_call: TRBD1
j_call: TRBJ1-1

cdr3_aa: CASSERQGGTGELFF
cdr3_nt: TGTGCCAGCAGTGAGAGACAGGGGGGGACCGGGGAGCTGTTTTTT
clone_size: NA
cdr3_length: 15
v_call: TRBV2
d_call: TRBD1
j_call: TRBJ2-2

cdr3_aa: CASSVSGTYQETQYF
cdr3_nt: TGTGCCAGCAGCGTTAGCGGGACCTACCAAGAGACCCAGTACTTC
clone_size: NA
cdr3_length: 15
v_call: TRBV6-5
d_call: TRBD2
j_call: TRBJ2-5

cdr3_aa: CASSLMGGGALPDTQYF
cdr3_nt: TGTGCCAGCAGCTTAATGGGCGGGGGGGCCCTTCCAGATACGCAGTATTTT
clone_size: NA
cdr3_length: 17
v_call: TRBV11-2
d_call: TRBD2
j_call: TRBJ2-3

cdr3_aa: CASTLWGAYGYTF
cdr3_nt: TGTGCCAGCACCCTTTGGGGAGCCTATGGCTACACCTTC
clone_size: NA
cdr3_length: 13
v_call: TRBV12-3/TRBV12-4
d_call: NA
j_call: TRBJ1-2

cdr3_aa: CATSRDLGTGVPQPQHF
cdr3_nt: TGTGCCACCAGCAGAGATTTGGGGACAGGGGTCCCCCAGCCCCAGCATTTT
clone_size: once
cdr3_length: 17
v_call: TRBV15
d_call: TRBD1
j_call: TRBJ1-5

cdr3_aa: CASSLTVRKAQETQYF
cdr3_nt: TGCGCCAGCAGCTTGACTGTCAGGAAGGCACAAGAGACCCAGTACTTC
clone_size: NA
cdr3_length: 16
v_call: TRBV5-1
d_call: NA
j_call: TRBJ2-5

cdr3_aa: CASSYHRGINTEAFF
cdr3_nt: TGTGCCAGCAGTTACCACAGGGGTATAAACACTGAAGCTTTCTTT
clone_size: once
cdr3_length: 15
v_call: TRBV6-2/TRBV6-3
d_call: TRBD1
j_call: TRBJ1-1